This T cell receptor beta chain stems from a study of T cell responses to AZD1222 COVID-19 vaccine. Study-wide points: Targeting of unmutated variant regions was reportedly seen in nearly half of spike-specific TCRs. Spike-specific TCR breadth rose after two AZD1222 doses, and depth rose as well. There were repertoire samples only from the period after the peak T cell response.

V lost 0 bases to trimming and J lost 7 bases; unmatched junction nucleotides: 3. The CDR3 consists of 16 residues. The germline V gene encodes CDR1 LGHNA and CDR2 YSLEER. Points on this clone: No antigen is known for it.

Sequenced by immunoSEQ multiplex PCR; TCRdb stores in-frame clones only, minus some. Of approximately 150,000 clones listed, roughly nine tenths are singletons. The material was peripheral blood, obtained 28 days after the second AZD1222 dose. The V and J genes are TRBV4-3 and TRBJ1-6, with 10 bases matching TRBD1. This clonotype was obtained from an adult who received the AZD1222 COVID-19 vaccine. The CDR3 protein is CASSQDEDRGNSPLHF. The CDR3 coding sequence is TGCGCCAGCAGCCAAGATGAGGACAGGGGGAATTCACCCCTCCACTTT.